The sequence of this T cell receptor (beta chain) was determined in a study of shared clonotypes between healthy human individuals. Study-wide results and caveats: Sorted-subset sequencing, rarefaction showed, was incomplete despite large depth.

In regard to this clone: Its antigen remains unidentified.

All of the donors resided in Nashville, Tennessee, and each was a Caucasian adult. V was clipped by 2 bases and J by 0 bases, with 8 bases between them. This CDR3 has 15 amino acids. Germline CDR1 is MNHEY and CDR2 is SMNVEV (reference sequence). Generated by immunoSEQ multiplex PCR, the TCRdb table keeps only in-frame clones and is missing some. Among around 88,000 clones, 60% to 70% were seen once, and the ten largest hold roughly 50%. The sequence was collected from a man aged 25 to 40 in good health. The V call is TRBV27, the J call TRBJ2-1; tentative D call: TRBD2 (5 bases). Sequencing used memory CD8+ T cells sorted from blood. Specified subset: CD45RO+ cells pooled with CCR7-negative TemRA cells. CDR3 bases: TGTGCCAGCAGTTTACTAGCCCTCTCCTACAATGAGCAGTTCTTC. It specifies CASSLLALSYNEQFF.